This entry features one TCR beta chain sequence. This specimen belongs to a study of blood T cell repertoires in COVID-19. Looking at the study overall: COVID-19 samples, acute and convalescent, were from the United States, Italy and Spain. T cells, B-cell-depleted T cells, or PBMCs provided the cDNA or gDNA that served as material.

Assay used: immunoSEQ multiplex PCR; TCRdb lists only in-frame clones, some missing. The top ten hold approximately 3.1% of the sample, which has approximately 340,000 clones, around four fifths seen once. This TCR derives from a man aged 30 to 45 with active or convalescent COVID-19. The specimen was peripheral blood.

In nucleotides, the CDR3 is TGTGCCAGGGGACGGGACATGTCACCCCTCCACTTT. This gives the protein CARGRDMSPLHF. The chain joins TRBV7-3 to TRBJ1-6; weak D call: TRBD1 (6 bases). V lost 9 bases to trimming and J lost 10 bases, with 13 bases between them. CDR1 is SGHTA, CDR2 FQGTGA, per germline. There are 12 residues in the CDR3.